This is a list of T cell receptor beta chains from one sample in a study of shared clonotypes between healthy human individuals. The protocol was immunoSEQ multiplex PCR, while the TCRdb copy is restricted to in-frame clones and leaves out a portion. The data contain about 490,000 clones, around 80% of them singletons. The sequencing input was PBMCs. Source of these receptors: a woman aged 35 to 49 in good health. Some clones in this sample may be carry-over from other donors' samples. Each CDR3 is given with its conserved first and last residue. The D gene is left open where the match is weak. A row's size may be missing; if present it is once, few, many or a size class.

abundance,d_gene,v_gene,len,j_gene,CDR3nt,CDR3aa
few,TRBD1,TRBV29-1,13,TRBJ2-3,TGCAGCGTTGGACAGGGGGGCACAGATACGCAGTATTTT,CSVGQGGTDTQYF
.,.,TRBV5-5,15,TRBJ2-1,TGTGCCAGCAGCTTGGTAGCGGACTCCTACAATGAGCAGTTCTTC,CASSLVADSYNEQFF
.,.,TRBV6-1,16,TRBJ2-5,TGTGCCAGCAGTGAAGCCGGGGGCGGTGGGGTTGAGACCCAGTACTTC,CASSEAGGGGVETQYF
.,TRBD1,TRBV11-2,13,TRBJ1-1,TGTGCCAGCAGCCGTGGACAGGGGGCTGAAGCTTTCTTT,CASSRGQGAEAFF
many,TRBD2,TRBV5-1,19,TRBJ2-1,TGCGCCAGCAGCCCCGGGACTAGCGGGATGAGTGTTGGTTATCTCGAGCAGTTCTTC,CASSPGTSGMSVGYLEQFF
.,.,TRBV7-2,12,TRBJ2-1,TGTGCCAGCAGAAAGATATACAATGAGCAGTTCTTC,CASRKIYNEQFF
.,.,TRBV13,13,TRBJ2-2,TGTGCCAGCAGCTTAGGGGGCACCGGGGAGCTGTTTTTT,CASSLGGTGELFF
.,.,TRBV7-3,13,TRBJ1-1,TGTGCCAGCAGTTCGGAGCCGAACACTGAAGCTTTCTTT,CASSSEPNTEAFF
.,.,TRBV21-1,13,TRBJ2-3,TGTGCCAGCAGCCGGACAGGGCCAGATACGCAGTATTTT,CASSRTGPDTQYF
.,.,TRBV30,13,TRBJ1-6,TGTGCCTGGAGGGCAAACAATAATTCACCCCTCCACTTT,CAWRANNNSPLHF
.,.,TRBV5-1,20,TRBJ2-1,TGCGCCAGCAGCTCAACAGGGGGCCCGTTGATGGCGGGAGGATACAATGAGCAGTTCTTC,CASSSTGGPLMAGGYNEQFF
.,TRBD1,TRBV30,12,TRBJ1-1,TGTGCCTGGGGACAGGGTCGAACTGAAGCTTTCTTT,CAWGQGRTEAFF
.,TRBD1,TRBV4-1,14,TRBJ1-4,TGCGCCAGCAGCCACGGGACAGGGAACGAAAAACTGTTTTTT,CASSHGTGNEKLFF
.,.,TRBV5-1,13,TRBJ2-3,TGCGCCAGCAGCTTTTCGGGCACAGATACGCAGTATTTT,CASSFSGTDTQYF
.,.,TRBV19,14,TRBJ2-5,TGTGCCAGTACCCGAGAAGTCACAGAAGAGACCCAGTACTTC,CASTREVTEETQYF
.,.,TRBV6-5,11,TRBJ2-7,TGTGCCATCAGTGAGAGCGACGAGCAGTACTTC,CAISESDEQYF
.,.,TRBV10-3,15,TRBJ2-3,TGTGCCATCAGTGATCCAACCAAGTCAACAGATACGCAGTATTTT,CAISDPTKSTDTQYF
.,TRBD2,TRBV2,14,TRBJ2-3,TGTGCCAGCAGTCAACTAGCGGGAGCGGATACGCAGTATTTT,CASSQLAGADTQYF
.,TRBD2,TRBV4-3,17,TRBJ2-7,TGCGCCAGCAGCCAAAAGGCTGGGGTCGGGACTACCTACGAGCAGTACTTC,CASSQKAGVGTTYEQYF
.,.,TRBV18,16,TRBJ1-3,TGTGCCAGCTCACCACGCGGCCAGGGAACTGGAAACACCATATATTTT,CASSPRGQGTGNTIYF
.,.,TRBV27,12,TRBJ2-3,TGTGCCAGCAGTCCCATGAGGGAGGCGCAGTATTTT,CASSPMREAQYF
few,.,TRBV4-2,13,TRBJ1-1,TGTGCCAGCAGCCAAGATCGGTTGGGCCCAGCTTTCTTT,CASSQDRLGPAFF
.,.,TRBV19,14,TRBJ2-7,TGTGCCAGTAGTTGGCGGGACAGAACTTACGAGCAGTACTTC,CASSWRDRTYEQYF
.,TRBD2,TRBV7-3,13,TRBJ2-5,TGTGCCAGCAGCCGGACTAGCGGGGAGACCCAGTACTTC,CASSRTSGETQYF
.,TRBD2,TRBV6-1,15,TRBJ2-1,TGTGCCAGCACTGAACTAGCGGGAGGGTACAATGAGCAGTTCTTC,CASTELAGGYNEQFF
once,.,TRBV5-1,13,TRBJ1-4,TGCGCCAGCAGCCCCGAATTAAATGAAAAACTGTTTTTT,CASSPELNEKLFF
.,.,TRBV5-1,13,TRBJ2-1,TGCGCCAGCCTTCTCAGTCCGGGGGATGAGCAGTTCTTC,CASLLSPGDEQFF
.,.,TRBV6-1,12,TRBJ2-7,TGTGCCAGCAGTGAGTCCCGCTACGAGCAGTACTTC,CASSESRYEQYF
.,.,TRBV5-1,16,TRBJ1-4,TGCGCCAGCAGCTTGGAGGCACTGTCAACTAATGAAAAACTGTTTTTT,CASSLEALSTNEKLFF
.,.,TRBV18,16,TRBJ2-1,TGTGCCAGCTCATTCTACCGAGGGAGAAGCTACAATGAGCAGTTCTTC,CASSFYRGRSYNEQFF
.,TRBD2,TRBV7-9,19,TRBJ2-4,TGTGCCAGCAGTTTCCCGCGGGAGAACCTTAGTACCCCCAAAAACATTCAGTACTTC,CASSFPRENLSTPKNIQYF
.,TRBD1,TRBV18,13,TRBJ2-7,TGTGCCAGCTCACGGGACAGGGGGCAAGAGCAGTACTTC,CASSRDRGQEQYF
.,.,TRBV5-1,16,TRBJ2-3,TGCGCCAGCAGCTTGGGCGACTGGATTAGCACAGATACGCAGTATTTT,CASSLGDWISTDTQYF
.,.,TRBV30,15,TRBJ2-2,TGTGCCTGGGACGGGGGAGCGGGCGGTGTGAGGGAGCTGTTTTTT,CAWDGGAGGVRELFF
few,.,TRBV27,15,TRBJ1-4,TGTGCCAGCAGTTTATTCGGAGCAGGTTTTGAAAAACTGTTTTTT,CASSLFGAGFEKLFF
.,.,TRBV5-5,14,TRBJ2-7,TGTGCCAAACGTCCCCGGACACTGTTCTACGAGCAGTACTTC,CAKRPRTLFYEQYF
.,.,TRBV28,14,TRBJ2-2,TGTGCCAGCAGTGAACAGGTTAACACCGGGGAGCTGTTTTTT,CASSEQVNTGELFF
few,TRBD1,TRBV11-2,14,TRBJ1-5,TGTGCCAGCAGCCCGGACAGGGGAGGTCAGCCCCAGCATTTT,CASSPDRGGQPQHF
.,.,TRBV28,12,TRBJ2-3,TGTGCCAGCAGAACCCACGGGGGTACGCAGTATTTT,CASRTHGGTQYF
.,TRBD2,TRBV29-1,15,TRBJ2-2,TGCAGCGTTCGCCTAGCGGGAGGGCCTGCCGGGGAGCTGTTTTTT,CSVRLAGGPAGELFF
.,.,TRBV5-6,14,TRBJ1-6,TGTGCCAGCAGCCGAGGGGGTTCTAATTCACCCCTCCACTTT,CASSRGGSNSPLHF
.,.,TRBV7-7,13,TRBJ2-1,TGTGCCAGCAGCTTAGGGGCCAAGGATGAGCAGTTCTTC,CASSLGAKDEQFF
.,TRBD2,TRBV7-9,16,TRBJ2-1,TGTGCCAGCAGCCAGTTAGCGGGAGTGGCCTACAATGAGCAGTTCTTC,CASSQLAGVAYNEQFF
.,.,TRBV5-1,13,TRBJ2-5,TGCGCCAGCAGCTTGTTGATGGGAGAGACCCAGTACTTC,CASSLLMGETQYF
.,TRBD2,TRBV18,16,TRBJ2-7,TGTGCCAGCTCACCCGGACTAGCGGGCGGCTCCTACGAGCAGTACTTC,CASSPGLAGGSYEQYF
.,.,TRBV29-1,13,TRBJ2-3,TGCAGCGTTGGGGCGGGGAGCACAGATACGCAGTATTTT,CSVGAGSTDTQYF
many,TRBD2,TRBV6-4,15,TRBJ2-2,TGTGCCAGCACTACTAGCGCGTCGAACACCGGGGAGCTGTTTTTT,CASTTSASNTGELFF
once,.,TRBV18,16,TRBJ2-3,TGTGCCAGCCGCACCACCCGCCTAGCGCCCACAGATACGCAGTATTTT,CASRTTRLAPTDTQYF
few,.,TRBV19,15,TRBJ2-7,TGTGCCAGTAGTCCTAGGGACGGCCCCTCCTACGAGCAGTACTTC,CASSPRDGPSYEQYF
.,.,TRBV11-3,12,TRBJ2-3,TGTGCCAGCAGCGGGGACGGGGATACGCAGTATTTT,CASSGDGDTQYF
.,.,TRBV9,14,TRBJ2-7,TGTGCCAGCAGCCAGCAGGGGTTCTCCTACGAGCAGTACTTC,CASSQQGFSYEQYF
.,.,TRBV4-2,13,TRBJ2-3,TGTGCCAGCAGCCAAGAAGCGCCAGATACGCAGTATTTT,CASSQEAPDTQYF
.,.,TRBV9,14,TRBJ2-5,TGTGCCAGCAGCGTAGCAGCGTACCAAGAGACCCAGTACTTC,CASSVAAYQETQYF
.,TRBD2,TRBV5-4,17,TRBJ2-2,TGTGCCAGCAGCTTGGCACTAGCGGGAGGGCCGAAGGGGGAGCTGTTTTTT,CASSLALAGGPKGELFF
.,.,TRBV6-6,15,TRBJ1-1,TGTGCCAGCAGTTACTCGGGACGGGCGAACACTGAAGCTTTCTTT,CASSYSGRANTEAFF
few,.,TRBV18,11,TRBJ2-7,TGTGCCAGCTCACCAGGCCACGAGCAGTACTTC,CASSPGHEQYF
.,TRBD1,TRBV7-6,14,TRBJ2-7,TGTGCCAGCAGCCCAGGGACAGGTCTTAGCGAGCAGTACTTC,CASSPGTGLSEQYF
.,.,TRBV30,15,TRBJ1-1,TGTGCCTGGAGGAAGGATGTCGGGGTGAACACTGAAGCTTTCTTT,CAWRKDVGVNTEAFF
.,.,TRBV7-2,16,TRBJ2-3,TGTGCCAGCAGCTTAGGTGTGCACAGGGAAACAGATACGCAGTATTTT,CASSLGVHRETDTQYF
.,.,TRBV28,13,TRBJ2-2,TGTGCCAGCAGAACTACGAACACCGGGGAGCTGTTTTTT,CASRTTNTGELFF